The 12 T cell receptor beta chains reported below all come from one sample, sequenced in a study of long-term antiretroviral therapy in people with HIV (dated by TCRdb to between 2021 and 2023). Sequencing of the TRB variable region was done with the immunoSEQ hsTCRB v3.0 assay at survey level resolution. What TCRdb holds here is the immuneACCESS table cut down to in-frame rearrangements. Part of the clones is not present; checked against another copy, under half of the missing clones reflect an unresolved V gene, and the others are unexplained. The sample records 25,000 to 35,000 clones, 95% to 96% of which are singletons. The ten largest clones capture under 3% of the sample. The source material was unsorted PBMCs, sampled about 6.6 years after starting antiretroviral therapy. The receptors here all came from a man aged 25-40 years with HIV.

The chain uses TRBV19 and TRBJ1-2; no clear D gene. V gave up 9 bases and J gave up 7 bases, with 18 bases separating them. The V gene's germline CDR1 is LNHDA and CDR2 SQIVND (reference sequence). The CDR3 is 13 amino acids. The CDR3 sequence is CASLGNRLGGYTF. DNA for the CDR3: TGTGCCAGCCTTGGTAATCGGTTAGGTGGCTACACCTTC.

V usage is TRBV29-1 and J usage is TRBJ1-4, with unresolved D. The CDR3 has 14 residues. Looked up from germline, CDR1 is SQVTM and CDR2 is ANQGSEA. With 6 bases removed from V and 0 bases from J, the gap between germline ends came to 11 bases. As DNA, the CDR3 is TGCAGCGTCTGGGAGAGTGCAACTAATGAAAAACTGTTTTTT. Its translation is CSVWESATNEKLFF.

CDR3 DNA sequence: TGTGCCAGCAGTGTTAGCGGGGGCCTCAGCACAGATACGCAGTATTTT. This encodes CASSVSGGLSTDTQYF. This chain links TRBV2 with TRBJ2-3, with 9 bases fitting TRBD2. The CDR3 runs 16 residues. V shed 4 bases and J 0 bases; nucleotides not matched to a gene: 5. Per the germline V gene, CDR1 is SNHLY and CDR2 is FYNNEI. The full variable domain, in which reference TRBV2 and TRBJ2-3 provide the parts outside the CDR3, is EPEVTQTPSHQVTQMGQEVILRCVPISNHLYFYWYRQILGQKVEFLVSFYNNEISEKSEIFDDQFSVERPDGSNFTLKIRSTKLEDSAMYFCASSVSGGLSTDTQYFGPGTRLTVL.

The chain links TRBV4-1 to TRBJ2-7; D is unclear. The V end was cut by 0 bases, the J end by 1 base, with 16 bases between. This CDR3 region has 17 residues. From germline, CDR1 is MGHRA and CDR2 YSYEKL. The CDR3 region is CASSQEGTVTPSYEQYF. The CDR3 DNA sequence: TGCGCCAGCAGCCAAGAGGGAACAGTAACCCCTTCCTACGAGCAGTACTTC.

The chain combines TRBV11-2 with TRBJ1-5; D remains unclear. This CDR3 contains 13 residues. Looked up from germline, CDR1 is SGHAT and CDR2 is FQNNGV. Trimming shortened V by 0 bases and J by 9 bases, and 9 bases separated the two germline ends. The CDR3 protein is CASSLENTGPQHF. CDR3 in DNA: TGTGCCAGCAGCTTAGAGAACACGGGGCCCCAGCATTTT.

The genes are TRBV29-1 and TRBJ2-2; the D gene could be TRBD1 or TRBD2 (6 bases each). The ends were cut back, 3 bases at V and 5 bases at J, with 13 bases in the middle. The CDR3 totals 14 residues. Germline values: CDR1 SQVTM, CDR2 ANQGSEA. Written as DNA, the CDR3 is TGCAGCGTTGATGTGGGGGGCGGGACCGGGGAGCTGTTTTTT. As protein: CSVDVGGGTGELFF.

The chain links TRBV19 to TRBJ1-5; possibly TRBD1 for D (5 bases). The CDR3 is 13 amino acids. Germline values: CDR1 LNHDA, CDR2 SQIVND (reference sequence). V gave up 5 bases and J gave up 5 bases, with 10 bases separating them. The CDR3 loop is CASSFRGYQPQHF. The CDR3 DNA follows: TGTGCCAGTAGTTTCCGGGGGTATCAGCCCCAGCATTTT.

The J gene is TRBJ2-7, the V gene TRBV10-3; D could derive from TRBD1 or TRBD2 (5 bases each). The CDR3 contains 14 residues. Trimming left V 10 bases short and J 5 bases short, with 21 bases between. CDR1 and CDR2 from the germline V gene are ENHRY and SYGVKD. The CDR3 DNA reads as TGTGCCACAAATCGAGGGAAGGGGTCCCACGAGCAGTACTTC. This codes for CATNRGKGSHEQYF.

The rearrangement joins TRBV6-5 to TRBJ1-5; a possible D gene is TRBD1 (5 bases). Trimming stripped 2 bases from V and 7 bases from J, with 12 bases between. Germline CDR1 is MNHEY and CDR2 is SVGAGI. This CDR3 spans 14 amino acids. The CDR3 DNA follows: TGTGCCAGCAGTTACCCCCAAGGGGAACAGCCCCAGCATTTT. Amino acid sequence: CASSYPQGEQPQHF.

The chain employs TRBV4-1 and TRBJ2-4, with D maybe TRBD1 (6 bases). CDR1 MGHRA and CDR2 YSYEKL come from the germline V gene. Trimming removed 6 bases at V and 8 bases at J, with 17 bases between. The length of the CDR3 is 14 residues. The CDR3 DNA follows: TGCGCCAGCAGTCCCAGGGTCCCAGGGGACATTCAGTACTTC. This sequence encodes CASSPRVPGDIQYF.

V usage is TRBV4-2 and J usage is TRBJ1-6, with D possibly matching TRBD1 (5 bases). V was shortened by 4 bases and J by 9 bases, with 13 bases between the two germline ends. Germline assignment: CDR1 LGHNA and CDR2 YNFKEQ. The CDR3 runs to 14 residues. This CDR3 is CASSPTGGGSPLHF. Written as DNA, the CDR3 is TGTGCCAGCAGCCCGACCGGGGGAGGTTCACCCCTCCACTTT.

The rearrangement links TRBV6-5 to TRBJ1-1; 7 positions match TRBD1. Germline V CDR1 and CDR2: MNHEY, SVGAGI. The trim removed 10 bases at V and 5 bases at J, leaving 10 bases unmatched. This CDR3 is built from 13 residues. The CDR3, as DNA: TGTGCCACCCGACAGGGCCTGAGGACTGAAGCTTTCTTT. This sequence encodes CATRQGLRTEAFF.